These 17 T cell receptor beta chains originate from one sample sequenced in a study of control samples from healthy donors and cancer patients (dated by TCRdb to the early 2020s). Receptor libraries were prepared by the immunoSEQ multiplex PCR assay. In TCRdb, the immuneACCESS table is reduced to in-frame sequences with V and J assigned. These tables do not hold every clone; where another copy was compared, an unresolved V gene accounts for under half, and the others remain unexplained. This sample gives 130,000 or so clones in total; roughly 90% of them show up just once. Roughly 3.2% of the sample goes to the ten largest clones. The sequenced sample consisted of blood. These receptor sequences come from a man aged 45 to 65 in good health.

The chain couples TRBV5-1 to TRBJ2-2; possible D gene TRBD2, 5 bases. Looked up from germline, CDR1 is SGHRS and CDR2 is YFSETQ. V lost 2 bases, J lost 7 bases, and 24 bases lay in between. CDR3 size: 18 residues. This CDR3 reads CASSFFSRTRKVFGELFF. The CDR3 DNA follows: TGCGCCAGCAGCTTTTTCTCCCGTACTAGGAAGGTTTTCGGGGAGCTGTTTTTT.

The gene calls are TRBV12-5 and TRBJ2-6; unclear D gene. CDR3 length equals 13 residues. V gave up 1 base and J gave up 4 bases, with 2 bases separating them. Per germline, CDR1 LGHNT and CDR2 FRNRAP. CDR3 protein: CASGLEGANVLTF. CDR3 sequence (DNA): TGTGCTAGTGGTTTGGAGGGGGCCAACGTCCTGACTTTC.

This chain links TRBV28 with TRBJ2-7; D is unclear. The CDR3 runs 13 residues. From germline, CDR1 is MDHEN and CDR2 SYDVKM. V was shortened by 7 bases and J by 0 bases, with 10 bases between the two germline ends. The CDR3 loop is CASKVFSSYEQYF. The DNA of the CDR3 is TGTGCCAGCAAAGTGTTCAGCTCCTACGAGCAGTACTTC.

The chain couples TRBV5-1 to TRBJ1-1; D gene uncertain. CDR3 length equals 15 residues. V dropped 0 bases and J dropped 0 bases, with 9 bases sitting between them. Germline CDR1 is SGHRS and CDR2 is YFSETQ. The CDR3 loop reads CASSLVQALNTEAFF. The CDR3 coding sequence is TGCGCCAGCAGCTTGGTGCAGGCTCTGAACACTGAAGCTTTCTTT. Full variable domain (outside the CDR3, taken from reference TRBV5-1 and TRBJ1-1): KAGVTQTPRYLIKTRGQQVTLSCSPISGHRSVSWYQQTPGQGLQFLFEYFSETQRNKGNFPGRFSGRQFSNSRSEMNVSTLELGDSALYLCASSLVQALNTEAFFGQGTRLTVV.

This sequence joins TRBV10-3 and TRBJ2-3, with D perhaps assigned TRBD1 or TRBD2 (6 bases each). The germline V and J ends were trimmed by 7 bases and 0 bases, with 17 bases remaining between them. Germline CDR1 ENHRY, CDR2 SYGVKD. The CDR3 runs to 16 residues. The CDR3 loop is CAITHGGRGSTDTQYF. In DNA form, the CDR3 reads TGTGCCATCACCCACGGGGGCAGGGGCAGCACAGATACGCAGTATTTT.

The rearrangement links TRBV5-6 to TRBJ1-5; 8 nucleotides match TRBD1. The junction had 6 bases not matched to a gene; V was cut back by 3 bases and J by 7 bases. The CDR3 is made up of 14 amino acids. The germline CDR1 and CDR2 sequences are SGHDT and YYEEEE. In DNA form, the CDR3 reads TGTGCCAGCAGCTACTCGGACAGGGACCAGCCCCAGCATTTT. As protein: CASSYSDRDQPQHF.

This clone has only one observation. This chain connects TRBV12-3 or TRBV12-4 to TRBJ2-3; TRBD2 agrees at 9 bases. This CDR3 contains 13 residues. V shed 8 bases and J 0 bases; nucleotides not matched to a gene: 0. The CDR3 DNA is TGTGCCAGCGCGGGGGGGAGCACAGATACGCAGTATTTT. Translating it yields CASAGGSTDTQYF.

The J gene is TRBJ2-3, the V gene TRBV6-5; TRBD1 matches at 7 bases. Trimming at V came to 6 bases and at J to 4 bases, leaving 7 bases not matched to a gene. The CDR3 totals 14 residues. In germline, CDR1 is MNHEY, CDR2 SVGAGI. CDR3 protein: CASRPGQAADTQYF. CDR3 nucleotide sequence: TGTGCCAGCAGACCCGGACAGGCAGCAGATACGCAGTATTTT.

In its sample, this clone was seen a few times. This chain joins TRBV28 and TRBJ1-5; 7 positions match TRBD1. Germline V gene data show CDR1 as MDHEN and CDR2 as SYDVKM. The CDR3 consists of 16 residues. The ends lost 8 bases at V and 0 bases at J; junction bases unmatched: 10. CDR3 region: CASYDPGQSSNQPQHF. Here the CDR3 DNA reads TGTGCCAGCTACGACCCGGGACAGAGTAGCAATCAGCCCCAGCATTTT.

The rearrangement joins TRBV18 to TRBJ1-1; a weak D match, TRBD1 (5 bases). With 0 bases removed from V and 5 bases from J, the gap between germline ends came to 10 bases. Germline CDR1 and CDR2: KGHSH and LQKENI. This CDR3 has 14 amino acids. The chain's CDR3 is CASSPPSTATEAFF. CDR3 sequence (DNA): TGTGCCAGCTCACCACCGTCGACAGCGACTGAAGCTTTCTTT.

The chain links TRBV18 to TRBJ2-7, with D maybe TRBD1 (6 bases). V gave up 3 bases and J gave up 6 bases, with 15 bases separating them. The CDR3 runs 14 residues. Germline V gene data show CDR1 as KGHSH and CDR2 as LQKENI. The DNA of the CDR3 is TGTGCCAGCTCACCCGCGACAGGTAACGGCGAGCAGTACTTC. This translates into CASSPATGNGEQYF.

The CDR3 loop reads CASSPSVLRAYGYTF. CDR3 in DNA: TGTGCCAGCAGCCCGTCTGTTTTGAGGGCCTATGGCTACACCTTC. The chain uses TRBV7-2 and TRBJ1-2; D is unclear. CDR3 length: 15 amino acids. The germline V gene has CDR1 SGHTA and CDR2 FQGNSA. Trimming cost V 5 bases and J 4 bases, with 17 bases left between them.

The chain carries TRBV5-8 and TRBJ1-2; 7 bases line up with TRBD1. V lost 3 bases to trimming and J lost 14 bases; unmatched junction nucleotides: 13. Per germline, CDR1 SGHTS and CDR2 YDEGEE. The length of the CDR3 is 13 residues. CDR3 nucleotides: TGTGCCAGCAGCTCCCCGACAGGGACAGTGCGAACCTTC. Its translation: CASSSPTGTVRTF.

This chain links TRBV6-5 with TRBJ2-1, with 9 bases identical to TRBD2. This CDR3 contains 16 residues. With 2 bases clipped from V and 4 bases from J, the junction kept 6 bases outside the gene matches. Germline CDR1 and CDR2: MNHEY and SVGAGI. CDR3 amino acids: CASSYGLAGSYNEQFF. The CDR3 coding sequence is TGTGCCAGCAGTTACGGGCTAGCGGGGTCATACAATGAGCAGTTCTTC.

The rearrangement uses TRBV19 and TRBJ2-2, with D hard to call. Germline CDR1 LNHDA, CDR2 SQIVND (reference sequence). The CDR3 sequence is 14 residues long. V lost 7 bases, J lost 5 bases, and 14 bases lay in between. CDR3 DNA sequence: TGTGCCAGTACCCTGAAGGCTGGAACCGGGGAGCTGTTTTTT. It specifies CASTLKAGTGELFF.

There are a few counts of this clone. J is TRBJ2-1 and V is TRBV5-1; 11 nucleotides align to TRBD1. Germline CDR1 SGHRS, CDR2 YFSETQ. This CDR3 comprises 15 residues. J gave up 7 bases and V 4 bases, and 7 bases lay outside the gene matches. In nucleotides, the CDR3 is TGCGCCAGCAGCCCCGGACAGGGGGCTTTGAATGAGCAGTTCTTC. Residues: CASSPGQGALNEQFF.

CDR3 in amino acids: CASSQLLGGVEAFF. DNA of the CDR3: TGTGCCAGCAGCCAATTGTTGGGGGGCGTTGAAGCTTTCTTT. This chain joins TRBV14 and TRBJ1-1; perhaps TRBD1 as D (6 bases). Germline CDR1 SGHDN, CDR2 FVKESK. Trimming took 2 bases from V and 7 from J, leaving 14 bases between them. This CDR3 has 14 residues.